Sequencing of this TCR beta chain was carried out in a study of blood T cells in healthy people across ages. A second PCR of 7 to 11 cycles used a sample-barcoded 5' primer and a J-beta primer mix. TCRdb recomputed calls from the 5' RACE reads with MiXCR, one row per CDR3 protein. The profile shows some 920,000 distinct CDR3 sequences, just over 50% of them singletons. Trimming took 5 bases from V and 10 from J; bases not matched to a gene: 8. The CDR3 is 14 amino acids. CDR1 is SGHTA, CDR2 FQGNSA, per germline. V gene TRBV7-2 combines with J gene TRBJ1-4, with 9 bases that match TRBD1. This sequence was found in a woman aged 60-70 years in good health. The sequenced material came from blood. The CDR3 DNA follows: TGTGCCAGCAGCGCCGGGACAGGGAGAGGAAAACTGTTTTTT. Translated, it gives CASSAGTGRGKLFF.